At least ten counts were recorded for the clone carrying this T cell receptor (beta chain). RNA transcripts yielded amplified TCR beta CDR3 regions. A first-round RT-PCR of the TCR CDR3 used the HTBI primer set. Using its own MiXCR run on the multiplex PCR reads, TCRdb lists one record per CDR3 protein. Found here are about 360,000 distinct CDR3 sequences, roughly 13% of them singletons; the top ten hold over 8.5%. This sample was taken from a study of T cells in Graves' hyperthyroidism and ophthalmopathy. The V end was cut by 5 bases, the J end by 3 bases, with 14 bases between. The CDR3 has 14 residues.

The sequenced sample consisted of blood. This receptor was identified in a woman under 30 with Graves' hyperthyroidism. This chain uses TRBV12-3 or TRBV12-4 with TRBJ2-7; D call uncertain. CDR3 nucleotide sequence: TGTGCCAGCAGTCCCCGACGGACCAGCTACGAGCAGTACTTC. Protein: CASSPRRTSYEQYF.